The present T cell receptor (beta chain) was sequenced within a study of glioma-infiltrating T cells. Turning to the study itself: Dexamethasone exposure before glioma surgery was limited to six or fewer days.

Study-level findings and limits: A blood CDR3 motif signature was depleted in highly divergent patients. Only very few CDR3 sequences appeared in both tissue and blood.

This clonotype was detected many times. Its antigen is not known. The iRepertoire nested amplicon-rescue multiplex PCR amplified TCR alpha and beta CDR3s from RNA. Using its own MiXCR run on the multiplex PCR reads, TCRdb lists one record per CDR3 protein. The table shows 400,000 or so distinct CDR3 sequences, with more than 35% occurring only once. This CDR3 is 13 amino acids long. V was cut by 9 bases and J by 4 bases, with 13 bases left in between. Germline CDR1 reads MNHNS; CDR2 reads SASEGT. This TCR was sampled from a human donor with low-grade glioma or glioblastoma, undergoing nonglioma brain surgery, or in good health (not recorded which). The chain recombines TRBV6-1 with TRBJ1-3, with D tentatively TRBD1 (6 bases). The sequenced material came from glioma tissue, nonneoplastic brain tissue, or PBMCs (not recorded which). Here the CDR3 DNA reads TGTGCCAGTAGTACAGGGCCGGGAAACACCATATATTTT. Translated, it gives CASSTGPGNTIYF.